The rows below give T cell receptor beta chains drawn from one sample of a study of blood T cell repertoires in COVID-19. Method: immunoSEQ multiplex PCR; TCRdb's copy keeps in-frame clones and lacks some. The repertoire holds 150,000 to 200,000 clones, with around nine tenths as singletons. Input material: peripheral blood. Receptors originate from a man in his sixties or seventies with acute or convalescent COVID-19. CDR3s include the opening cysteine and the closing phenylalanine or tryptophan. A D gene is named only where the DNA matches it firmly. Clone size is shown for a subset of rows, as once, few, many or a class of expanded clone.

clone size	V gene	J gene	D gene	CDR3 protein	CDR3 DNA
NA	TRBV24-1	TRBJ2-1	TRBD2	CATQPSGRGGEQFF	TGTGCCACCCAACCTAGCGGGAGGGGGGGTGAGCAGTTCTTC
few	TRBV10-3	TRBJ2-1	NA	CAISESMGLMYNEQFF	TGTGCCATCAGTGAGTCGATGGGGCTGATGTACAATGAGCAGTTCTTC
NA	TRBV10-3	TRBJ2-3	NA	CAISSRRGTDTQYF	TGTGCCATCAGTTCTAGACGTGGCACAGATACGCAGTATTTT
NA	TRBV6-6	TRBJ2-7	NA	CASSYSRVYEQYF	TGTGCCAGCAGTTACTCGAGGGTATACGAGCAGTACTTC
NA	TRBV7-3	TRBJ2-3	NA	CASSATGTLTDTQYF	TGTGCCAGCTCCGCAACGGGGACTCTCACAGATACGCAGTATTTT
NA	TRBV28	TRBJ1-5	TRBD1	CASRLGQGRNQPQHF	TGTGCCAGCAGGCTGGGACAGGGACGCAATCAGCCCCAGCATTTT
once	TRBV7-6	TRBJ1-3	NA	CASSLYPKQGRNTIYF	TGTGCCAGCAGCTTGTATCCTAAGCAGGGGAGAAACACCATATATTTT
NA	TRBV28	TRBJ2-6	TRBD1	CASSSGQFISGANVLTF	TGTGCCAGCAGTTCGGGACAGTTTATCTCTGGGGCCAACGTCCTGACTTTC
NA	TRBV9	TRBJ2-3	TRBD2	CASQRGLNGDTQYF	TGTGCCAGCCAGCGGGGCCTCAACGGGGATACGCAGTATTTT
NA	TRBV2	TRBJ2-5	NA	CASSFRRDQETQYF	TGTGCCAGCAGTTTCAGACGGGACCAAGAGACCCAGTACTTC
NA	TRBV7-8	TRBJ2-7	NA	CASSPGVRVSSYEQYF	TGTGCCAGCAGCCCAGGGGTCAGGGTGTCTTCCTACGAGCAGTACTTC
NA	TRBV5-1	TRBJ1-2	NA	CASSAQGGGYGYTF	TGCGCCAGCAGCGCACAGGGCGGTGGATATGGCTACACCTTC
NA	TRBV7-2	TRBJ1-1	NA	CASSSITGFTEAFF	TGTGCCAGCAGCTCTATTACAGGATTCACTGAAGCTTTCTTT
NA	TRBV5-6	TRBJ2-1	NA	CASSLVAGIGSYNEQFF	TGTGCCAGCAGCTTGGTGGCAGGGATCGGATCCTACAATGAGCAGTTCTTC
few	TRBV3-1/TRBV3-2	TRBJ2-7	NA	CASSQGASEQQYF	TGTGCCAGCAGCCAAGGGGCTAGCGAACAGCAGTACTTC
few	TRBV10-1	TRBJ2-3	TRBD2	CASRWAGLAGADTQYF	TGCGCCAGCAGGTGGGCGGGACTAGCGGGAGCAGATACGCAGTATTTT
once	TRBV2	TRBJ2-3	NA	CASCGQKEDTQYF	TGTGCCAGCTGCGGACAAAAAGAGGATACGCAGTATTTT
NA	TRBV7-3	TRBJ2-1	TRBD2	CASSYTSGGEQFF	TGTGCCAGCAGCTATACTAGCGGGGGCGAGCAGTTCTTC
NA	TRBV6-5	TRBJ1-5	NA	CASTRQPQHF	TGTGCCAGCACTAGACAGCCCCAGCATTTT
few	TRBV25-1	TRBJ1-1	NA	CASSESGSANTEAFF	TGTGCCAGCAGTGAATCGGGGAGCGCGAACACTGAAGCTTTCTTT
NA	TRBV7-9	TRBJ1-3	NA	CASSLRWGAGNTIYF	TGTGCCAGCAGCTTACGGTGGGGGGCTGGAAACACCATATATTTT
NA	TRBV27	TRBJ1-2	NA	CASSLRGYGYTF	TGTGCCAGCAGTTTAAGGGGCTATGGCTACACCTTC
NA	TRBV7-3	TRBJ2-7	NA	CASSLTVRDSPGEQYF	TGTGCCAGCAGCTTAACGGTGCGGGACTCGCCAGGCGAGCAGTACTTC
NA	TRBV6-5	TRBJ1-5	TRBD1	CASSPTGVGQPQHF	TGTGCCAGCAGTCCCACAGGGGTAGGTCAGCCCCAGCATTTT
NA	TRBV2	TRBJ1-1	TRBD1	CASSADRDTEAFF	TGTGCCAGCAGCGCGGACAGGGACACTGAAGCTTTCTTT
NA	TRBV7-2	TRBJ2-1	TRBD2	CASRGLAAYNEQFF	TGTGCCAGCAGGGGACTAGCGGCCTACAATGAGCAGTTCTTC
NA	TRBV5-4	TRBJ2-7	TRBD1	CASSPGIGTGGSYEQYF	TGTGCCAGCAGCCCGGGGATTGGGACAGGGGGATCCTACGAGCAGTACTTC
NA	TRBV7-2	TRBJ2-1	TRBD2	CASSFLAGGKFF	TGTGCCAGCAGCTTCTTGGCGGGGGGGAAGTTCTTC
NA	TRBV29-1	TRBJ2-5	TRBD2	CSAWTQIRGAQYF	TGCAGCGCTTGGACACAGATCCGGGGGGCCCAGTACTTC
NA	TRBV20-1	TRBJ2-7	TRBD2	CSASSPLAGGPRQYF	TGCAGTGCTAGTTCTCCCTTAGCGGGGGGGCCCAGGCAGTACTTC
NA	TRBV11-3	TRBJ2-1	NA	CASSSGLYNEQFF	TGTGCCAGCAGCTCTGGACTATACAATGAGCAGTTCTTC
NA	TRBV4-2	TRBJ1-2	NA	CASSHSRGAYGYTF	TGTGCCAGCAGCCATAGCCGGGGGGCGTATGGCTACACCTTC